This T cell receptor beta chain was sequenced during a study of cytomegalovirus exposure and HLA in healthy donors. Study findings and constraints: Near-uniform donor sequencing depth was presumed by presence/absence analyses. A few chains linked to CMV were shown in vitro to be specific for CMV antigens.

Worth noting for this clone: The antigen remains unidentified.

Both 60 Vbeta primers and 13 Jbeta primers went into the PCR. Profiling relied on immunoSEQ multiplex PCR, and the TCRdb table lists in-frame clones only, not all of them. The table includes some 85,000 clones, about 79% detected once. What was sequenced was PBMCs. This receptor was taken from a man aged 18 to 30 in good health and CMV-seropositive.

In DNA form, the CDR3 reads TGTGCCAGCAGTGTACGTCTACCGAACACCGGGGAGCTGTTTTTT. It translates to CASSVRLPNTGELFF. V gene TRBV2 combines with J gene TRBJ2-2; D gene unclear. CDR3 length equals 15 residues. Germline CDR1 SNHLY, CDR2 FYNNEI. V was shortened by 4 bases and J by 0 bases, with 9 bases between the two germline ends.